Listed here are 7 T cell receptor beta chains from one sample, sequenced in a study of blood T cell repertoires in COVID-19. Some clones are missing from TCRdb's copy, which holds only in-frame ones; the method was immunoSEQ multiplex PCR. This table has about 240,000 clones, about 84% appearing once. The sequenced sample was peripheral blood. The receptors shown here come from a man aged 80 or over with acute or convalescent COVID-19.

This chain joins TRBV11-2 and TRBJ1-6; D gene unclear. CDR1 and CDR2 from the germline V gene are SGHAT and FQNNGV. Trimming shortened V by 4 bases and J by 10 bases, and 11 bases separated the two germline ends. This CDR3 has 13 residues. CDR3 loop: CASSYRPGSPLHF. As DNA, the CDR3 is TGTGCCAGCAGCTATAGGCCGGGATCACCCCTCCACTTT.

The chain joins TRBV27 to TRBJ2-6; 7 bases line up with TRBD1. The CDR3 contains 18 residues. Trimming cost V 6 bases and J 0 bases; bases outside gene matches: 11. In germline, CDR1 is MNHEY, CDR2 SMNVEV (reference sequence). The CDR3 sequence: CASSPLPGQSSGANVLTF. In DNA form, the CDR3 reads TGTGCCAGCAGCCCTTTACCGGGACAGAGCTCTGGGGCCAACGTCCTGACTTTC.

The rearrangement joins TRBV29-1 to TRBJ2-2; D is ambiguous. The V and J ends lost 8 bases and 6 bases respectively, with 10 bases between them. CDR1 and CDR2 (germline): SQVTM, ANQGSEA. There are 11 residues in the CDR3. CDR3 nucleotide sequence: TGCAGCCCGGCTATTGCCGGGGAGCTGTTTTTT. This translates into CSPAIAGELFF.

The chain uses TRBV24-1 and TRBJ1-2; 7 positions match TRBD1. Germline assignment: CDR1 KGHDR and CDR2 SFDVKD. J was trimmed by 5 bases and V by 9 bases; bases with no gene match: 8. This CDR3 has 13 residues. The CDR3 DNA is TGTGCCACCGCCTTAGGGGGCTCTTATGGCTACACCTTC. Translating it yields CATALGGSYGYTF.

The chain couples TRBV7-2 to TRBJ1-1; TRBD1 aligns across 7 bases. The germline V gene has CDR1 SGHTA and CDR2 FQGNSA. This CDR3 contains 12 residues. V was pared by 5 bases and J by 8 bases, with 5 bases of the junction left unmatched. This CDR3 reads CASSPGGGEAFF. The CDR3 DNA reads as TGTGCCAGCAGCCCAGGGGGTGGGGAAGCTTTCTTT.

The rearrangement joins TRBV19 to TRBJ1-1; D is perhaps TRBD1 (5 bases). V was shortened by 5 bases and J by 6 bases, with 19 bases between the two germline ends. Germline V gives CDR1 LNHDA, CDR2 SQIVND (reference sequence). The CDR3 consists of 15 residues. The CDR3: CASSPQTGGSPEAFF. CDR3 nucleotide sequence: TGTGCCAGTAGTCCCCAAACCGGGGGAAGCCCTGAAGCTTTCTTT.

The gene calls are TRBV5-6 and TRBJ2-7, with 11 bases matching TRBD1. This CDR3 contains 16 residues. V trimming: 4 bases; J trimming: 3 bases; junction bases outside the gene matches: 9. Germline values: CDR1 SGHDT, CDR2 YYEEEE. Here the CDR3 reads CASSPGTGGTVYEQYF. As DNA, the CDR3 is TGTGCCAGCAGCCCCGGGACAGGGGGTACGGTCTACGAGCAGTACTTC. The variable domain in full, with the rest retrieved from reference TRBV5-6 and TRBJ2-7, is DAGVTQSPTHLIKTRGQQVTLRCSPKSGHDTVSWYQQALGQGPQFIFQYYEEEERQRGNFPDRFSGHQFPNYSSELNVNALLLGDSALYLCASSPGTGGTVYEQYFGPGTRLTVT.